This T cell receptor (beta chain) originates from a study of T cell repertoires in cytomegalovirus infection. Study-wide context: Through public TCR beta signatures, both CMV infection and matching HLA type were indicated.

To note about this clonotype: Antigen unknown. Being one base from a much bigger clone, this may be a read error.

A single record per CDR3 protein comes from TCRdb applying MiXCR to the reads. The table has about 6,100 distinct CDR3 sequences, approximately 58% seen once; the top ten hold about 89%. This CDR3 has 14 residues. Germline V lookup: CDR1 SGHVS, CDR2 FQNEAQ. Trimming shortened V by 7 bases and J by 12 bases, and 25 bases separated the two germline ends. Sequencing was performed on PBMCs, sequenced either directly or after in vitro stimulation (not recorded which). This clonotype was sampled from a human donor in good health (CMV status not recorded). Some clones in this sample may be carry-over from other donors' samples. The V and J genes are TRBV7-8 and TRBJ2-7; weak D call: TRBD1 (6 bases). In DNA form, the CDR3 reads TGTGCCAGCATCTGGGACACCCCTGGCTACGAGACGTACTTC. This codes for CASIWDTPGYETYF.